A single sample gave rise to the 20 T cell receptor beta chains below, sequenced in a study of control samples from healthy donors and cancer patients. Sequenced by immunoSEQ multiplex PCR; TCRdb stores in-frame clones only, minus some. The profile shows some 250,000 clones, over 75% of them singletons. Sequenced sample: PBMCs. Receptor source: an older woman with lung cancer.

The chain joins TRBV5-1 to TRBJ1-3; D is possibly TRBD1 (5 bases). Germline V gene lookup returns CDR1 SGHRS and CDR2 YFSETQ. The CDR3 is 16 residues long. V was clipped by 3 bases and J by 0 bases, with 13 bases between them. As DNA, the CDR3 is TGCGCCAGCAGCTGGGGGAGGGTGCGCTCTGGAAACACCATATATTTT. Encoded protein: CASSWGRVRSGNTIYF. Full variable domain (missing parts from reference TRBV5-1 and TRBJ1-3): KAGVTQTPRYLIKTRGQQVTLSCSPISGHRSVSWYQQTPGQGLQFLFEYFSETQRNKGNFPGRFSGRQFSNSRSEMNVSTLELGDSALYLCASSWGRVRSGNTIYFGEGSWLTVV.

This chain uses TRBV6-4 with TRBJ2-1; TRBD1 might be the D (8 bases). Germline CDR1 is MRHNA and CDR2 is SNTAGT. The CDR3 contains 13 residues. The ends were cut back, 5 bases at V and 7 bases at J, with 12 bases in the middle. The CDR3 region has the DNA TGTGCCAGCAGTCAACAGGGGGGGAATGAGCAGTTCTTC. Translation gives CASSQQGGNEQFF.

This clone occurred a few times. The chain combines TRBV6-2 or TRBV6-3 with TRBJ2-2; perhaps TRBD1 as D (5 bases). The CDR3 has 13 amino acids. Germline loops: CDR1 MNHEY, CDR2 SVGEGT. The germline V and J ends were trimmed by 4 bases and 6 bases, with 9 bases remaining between them. As DNA, the CDR3 is TGTGCCAGCAGTTGGGGCGAGTCCGGGGAGCTGTTTTTT. It yields the protein CASSWGESGELFF.

A single count supports this clone. The chain links TRBV15 to TRBJ1-6; a weak D match, TRBD1 (5 bases). V gave up 4 bases and J gave up 11 bases, with 15 bases separating them. The CDR3 is 14 amino acids. Germline CDR1 is LNHNV and CDR2 is YYDKDF (reference sequence). This CDR3 is CATSMEGRLTPLHF. DNA of the CDR3: TGTGCCACCAGCATGGAGGGGAGGTTGACACCCCTCCACTTT. Full variable domain (missing parts from reference TRBV15 and TRBJ1-6): DAMVIQNPRYQVTQFGKPVTLSCSQTLNHNVMYWYQQKSSQAPKLLFHYYDKDFNNEADTPDNFQSRRPNTSFCFLDIRSPGLGDTAMYLCATSMEGRLTPLHFGNGTRLTVT.

Worth noting for this clone: The identical CDR3 is also encoded by other nucleotide sequences in the sample. The genes are TRBV9 and TRBJ1-1, with 10 bases aligning to TRBD1. Germline V gives CDR1 SGDLS, CDR2 YYNGEE. V was pared by 0 bases and J by 4 bases, with 3 bases of the junction left unmatched. This CDR3 contains 15 residues. The CDR3 sequence: CASSVGDRGGTEAFF. Here the CDR3 DNA reads TGTGCCAGCAGCGTAGGGGACAGGGGAGGCACTGAAGCTTTCTTT.

V gene TRBV18 combines with J gene TRBJ2-1, with no clear D. CDR3 size: 14 residues. V was trimmed by 0 bases and J by 4 bases, leaving 7 bases between them. Germline CDR1 is KGHSH and CDR2 is LQKENI. The CDR3 DNA follows: TGTGCCAGCTCACCACCTCCCCTATACAATGAGCAGTTCTTC. It encodes CASSPPPLYNEQFF.

The chain is built from TRBV27 and TRBJ1-2; 7 bases are shared with TRBD1. Germline V lookup: CDR1 MNHEY, CDR2 SMNVEV (reference sequence). The CDR3 sequence is 13 residues long. V gave up 6 bases and J gave up 4 bases; unmatched junction bases: 5. CDR3 in amino acids: CASRRDRGYGYTF. The CDR3 DNA is TGTGCCAGCAGAAGGGACAGAGGCTATGGCTACACCTTC.

Comment on this clone: This CDR3 is also generated by other DNA sequences in the sample. The J gene is TRBJ1-5, the V gene TRBV5-6; D is uncertain. Trimming removed 0 bases at V and 4 bases at J, with 11 bases between. This CDR3 contains 15 residues. Germline V gives CDR1 SGHDT, CDR2 YYEEEE. CDR3 sequence (DNA): TGTGCCAGCAGCTTGGGGGGTTTTGGTAATCAGCCCCAGCATTTT. It codes for CASSLGGFGNQPQHF.

This clone was counted once. V is TRBV14 and J is TRBJ2-7, with D tentatively TRBD2 (5 bases). CDR3 size: 14 residues. The germline CDR1 and CDR2 sequences are SGHDN and FVKESK. V was pared by 5 bases and J by 4 bases, with 15 bases between. The CDR3 coding sequence is TGTGCCAGCAGCGAGGGTCTAGAGTTGTACGAGCAGTACTTC. Its translation: CASSEGLELYEQYF.

This clone was observed a handful of times. This chain joins TRBV9 and TRBJ2-5; TRBD2 matches at 9 bases. The CDR3 has 15 residues. Germline CDR1 is SGDLS and CDR2 is YYNGEE. V lost 0 bases and J lost 7; bases outside the gene matches: 7. The CDR3 sequence: CASSVGGAGGVTQYF. DNA of the CDR3: TGTGCCAGCAGCGTAGGCGGTGCGGGGGGGGTGACCCAGTACTTC.

The chain is built from TRBV5-1 and TRBJ1-4; TRBD1 matches at 8 bases. This CDR3 is 15 amino acids long. Germline CDR1 is SGHRS and CDR2 is YFSETQ. V gave up 6 bases and J gave up 4 bases; unmatched junction bases: 8. CDR3 sequence: CASTEGQGNNEKLFF. The CDR3 DNA reads TGCGCCAGCACCGAAGGACAGGGCAATAATGAAAAACTGTTTTTT.

In its sample, this clone was seen a few times. The chain has TRBV7-3 and TRBJ1-2, with a tentative D call TRBD1 (5 bases). Germline values: CDR1 SGHTA, CDR2 FQGTGA. The CDR3 length is 14 residues. V was trimmed by 2 bases and J by 7 bases, leaving 14 bases between them. The CDR3 region has the DNA TGTGCCAGCAGCTTATCGGGTCAGGGCGGTGGCTACACCTTC. Translated: CASSLSGQGGGYTF.

The V gene is TRBV7-3, the J gene TRBJ2-5; TRBD2 matches at 7 bases. This CDR3 comprises 13 residues. The ends lost 6 bases at V and 1 base at J; junction bases unmatched: 2. CDR1 is SGHTA, CDR2 FQGTGA, per germline. The CDR3 sequence: CASRRTSQETQYF. In nucleotides, the CDR3 is TGTGCCAGCAGGCGGACTAGCCAAGAGACCCAGTACTTC.

The gene calls are TRBV6-6 and TRBJ1-6, with D perhaps TRBD1 (6 bases). V was trimmed by 8 bases and J by 9 bases, leaving 11 bases between them. Germline V gene data show CDR1 as MNHNY and CDR2 as SVGAGI (reference sequence). The CDR3 runs to 12 residues. In DNA form, the CDR3 reads TGTGCCAGCGGGGGGGGCAGTTCACCCCTCCACTTT. It translates to CASGGGSSPLHF.

A few counts support this clone. The V call is TRBV11-2, the J call TRBJ2-7, with TRBD2 matching 13 bases. V lost 5 bases, J lost 2 bases, and 3 bases stayed unmatched. Germline assignment: CDR1 SGHAT and CDR2 FQNNGV. The length of the CDR3 is 15 residues. CDR3: CASSVTSGGTYEQYF. In nucleotides, the CDR3 is TGTGCCAGCAGCGTGACTAGCGGGGGGACCTACGAGCAGTACTTC.

About this clone itself: The same CDR3 is also encoded by other DNA sequences in this sample. This chain links TRBV19 with TRBJ1-5; D uncertain. The CDR3 contains 13 residues. Per germline, CDR1 LNHDA and CDR2 SQIVND (reference sequence). The germline V and J ends were trimmed by 2 bases and 0 bases, with 2 bases remaining between them. This chain's CDR3 is CASSISSNQPQHF. The CDR3 DNA is TGTGCCAGTAGTATAAGTAGCAATCAGCCCCAGCATTTT.

A few counts support this clone. V and J are TRBV7-2 and TRBJ2-1, with TRBD2 matching 14 bases. The CDR3 loop spans 14 amino acids. Per the germline V gene, CDR1 is SGHTA and CDR2 is FQGNSA. V shed 1 base and J 15 bases; nucleotides not matched to a gene: 5. The CDR3: CASSLGLAGGRRFF. The DNA of the CDR3 is TGTGCCAGCAGCTTAGGACTAGCGGGGGGGCGGCGGTTCTTC.

The V call is TRBV25-1, the J call TRBJ1-2; a possible D gene is TRBD1 (6 bases). The CDR3 runs to 15 residues. Germline loops: CDR1 MGHDK, CDR2 SYGVNS. Between the trimmed V and J ends, which lost 3 bases and 7 bases, there was a span of 18 bases. The CDR3 loop reads CASSESTGTLIGYTF. The CDR3 region has the DNA TGTGCCAGCAGTGAGTCAACTGGGACATTGATTGGCTACACCTTC.

The V and J genes are TRBV3-1 (or the pseudogene TRBV3-2) and TRBJ2-4, with D perhaps TRBD2 (5 bases). V was pared by 2 bases and J by 8 bases, with 13 bases between. CDR3 length: 14 residues. Germline CDR1 reads LGHDT; CDR2 reads YNNKEL (reference sequence). The CDR3 sequence is CASSQRHTEDIQYF. The CDR3 bases are TGTGCCAGCAGCCAACGGCACACGGAGGACATTCAGTACTTC.

V is TRBV5-6 and J is TRBJ2-7, with TRBD1 matching over 9 bases. Trimming removed 3 bases from V and 2 bases from J; junction bases left unmatched: 0. CDR1 SGHDT and CDR2 YYEEEE come from the germline V gene. The CDR3 consists of 13 residues. The DNA for the CDR3 is TGTGCCAGCAGCTGGACAGGGGCCTACGAGCAGTACTTC. Translated, it gives CASSWTGAYEQYF.